The 32 T cell receptor beta chains below all came from one sample that was sequenced in a study of blood T cell repertoires in COVID-19. Sequenced by immunoSEQ multiplex PCR; TCRdb stores in-frame clones only, minus some. The sample has some 170,000 clones; 75% to 80% are singletons. Sequences were obtained from peripheral blood. These receptors were collected from a woman between 65 and 79 years old with acute or convalescent COVID-19.

The chain links TRBV11-3 to TRBJ2-3; D might be TRBD2 (5 bases). Germline CDR1 is SGHNT and CDR2 is YENEEA. The CDR3 covers 14 residues. V gave up 1 base and J gave up 5 bases, with 10 bases separating them. In DNA form, the CDR3 reads TGTGCCAGCAGCTTAGGCAAAGGAGGAGATACGCAGTATTTT. Encoded protein: CASSLGKGGDTQYF.

This clone was counted between two and nine times. This chain uses TRBV6-4 with TRBJ2-1, with 11 bases matching TRBD2. With V trimmed by 4 bases and J by 5 bases, 10 bases remained unmatched. This CDR3 comprises 17 residues. Germline V lookup: CDR1 MRHNA, CDR2 SNTAGT. This CDR3 is CASSASPLAGGNNEQFF. In DNA, the CDR3 is TGTGCCAGCAGTGCCTCGCCCCTAGCGGGAGGCAACAATGAGCAGTTCTTC.

The V gene is TRBV7-2, the J gene TRBJ1-1, with D unclear. V lost 1 base and J 7 bases, leaving 10 bases between the germline ends. Germline values: CDR1 SGHTA, CDR2 FQGNSA. This CDR3 region has 13 residues. The CDR3 nucleotides are TGTGCCAGCAGCTTAGAGACAACCATTGAAGCTTTCTTT. This translates into CASSLETTIEAFF.

The V and J genes are TRBV19 and TRBJ2-1, with 9 bases identical to TRBD2. V gave up 8 bases and J gave up 4 bases; unmatched junction bases: 6. CDR3 length: 14 residues. Germline-derived CDR1 and CDR2 are LNHDA and SQIVND (reference sequence). CDR3 nucleotide sequence: TGTGCCAGTTCTCTAGCGGGACTATACAATGAGCAGTTCTTC. Encoded protein: CASSLAGLYNEQFF.

J is TRBJ2-7 and V is TRBV7-9, with TRBD2 matching over 13 bases. V was clipped by 6 bases and J by 2 bases; unmatched bases: 10. There are 17 residues in the CDR3. The germline V gene encodes CDR1 SEHNR and CDR2 FQNEAQ (reference sequence). In DNA, the CDR3 is TGTGCCAGCAGTGGGACTAGCGGGACCAAACACCCCTACGAGCAGTACTTC. Translation gives CASSGTSGTKHPYEQYF.

The J gene is TRBJ2-1, the V gene TRBV29-1; D might be TRBD1 (5 bases). The germline V gene encodes CDR1 SQVTM and CDR2 ANQGSEA. V was trimmed by 1 base and J by 6 bases, leaving 7 bases between them. The CDR3 length is 12 residues. The DNA of the CDR3 is TGCAGCGTTGAAGTAACAGGCAATGAGCAGTTCTTC. Amino acid sequence: CSVEVTGNEQFF.

J is TRBJ2-5 and V is TRBV10-1, with TRBD2 matching over 11 bases. The V gene's germline CDR1 is WNHNN and CDR2 SYGVQD (reference sequence). The CDR3 has 15 residues. V lost 8 bases and J lost 2; bases outside the gene matches: 7. This chain's CDR3 is CASPDGTSGQETQYF. Here the CDR3 DNA reads TGCGCCAGCCCTGACGGGACTAGCGGACAAGAGACCCAGTACTTC.

V gene TRBV5-1 combines with J gene TRBJ2-2; D ambiguous. CDR1 is SGHRS and CDR2 is YFSETQ in the germline V gene. The CDR3 totals 13 residues. V was pared by 4 bases and J by 3 bases, with 7 bases between. CDR3 in amino acids: CASSVRDTGELFF. The CDR3 region has the DNA TGCGCCAGCAGCGTACGAGACACCGGGGAGCTGTTTTTT.

The V and J genes are TRBV6-4 and TRBJ2-3; D possibly corresponds to TRBD1 (5 bases). This CDR3 is 15 amino acids long. Deletions cut 4 bases from V and 5 bases from J, with 16 bases between. CDR1 is MRHNA and CDR2 is SNTAGT in the germline V gene. The chain's CDR3 is CASSAQGRPIDTQYF. DNA for the CDR3: TGTGCCAGCAGTGCTCAGGGAAGACCCATAGATACGCAGTATTTT.

In this sample, this clone turned up a few times. The rearrangement uses TRBV5-6 and TRBJ2-5, with 9 bases fitting TRBD2. The CDR3 is made up of 17 amino acids. Looked up from germline, CDR1 is SGHDT and CDR2 is YYEEEE. V dropped 6 bases and J dropped 2; count of bases not matched to a gene: 14. Here the CDR3 DNA reads TGTGCCAGCACCCTTGGGGTTTCTACTAGCGGGCAAGAGACCCAGTACTTC. This gives the protein CASTLGVSTSGQETQYF.

V is TRBV19 and J is TRBJ1-6; possible D gene TRBD1, 6 bases. V shed 3 bases and J shed 11 bases, with 11 bases lying between them. This CDR3 contains 13 residues. The germline V gene encodes CDR1 LNHDA and CDR2 SQIVND (reference sequence). CDR3: CASSMGANTPLHF. In DNA, the CDR3 is TGTGCCAGTAGTATGGGGGCAAACACACCCCTCCACTTT.

The genes are TRBV5-1 and TRBJ1-1, with D hard to call. The V gene lost 0 bases and the J gene lost 2 bases, with 14 bases spanning the gap. Germline V gene data show CDR1 as SGHRS and CDR2 as YFSETQ. The CDR3 contains 16 residues. CDR3 residues: CASSLDGSRRNTEAFF. CDR3 in DNA: TGCGCCAGCAGCTTGGATGGGTCGAGGAGAAACACTGAAGCTTTCTTT. Based on the CDR3 plus reference TRBV5-1 and TRBJ1-1, the full variable domain is KAGVTQTPRYLIKTRGQQVTLSCSPISGHRSVSWYQQTPGQGLQFLFEYFSETQRNKGNFPGRFSGRQFSNSRSEMNVSTLELGDSALYLCASSLDGSRRNTEAFFGQGTRLTVV.

The chain couples TRBV2 to TRBJ2-2, with D hard to call. V was cut by 8 bases and J by 6 bases, with 10 bases left in between. The CDR3 is 12 amino acids. The germline V gene encodes CDR1 SNHLY and CDR2 FYNNEI. The CDR3 DNA sequence: TGTGCCAGCCCCGGTCGGGCCGGGGAGCTGTTTTTT. Translated, it gives CASPGRAGELFF. The variable domain in full, completed from reference TRBV2 and TRBJ2-2, reads EPEVTQTPSHQVTQMGQEVILRCVPISNHLYFYWYRQILGQKVEFLVSFYNNEISEKSEIFDDQFSVERPDGSNFTLKIRSTKLEDSAMYFCASPGRAGELFFGEGSRLTVL.

This chain joins TRBV5-5 and TRBJ2-2, with D tentatively TRBD2 (5 bases). Deletions cut 9 bases from V and 1 base from J, with 19 bases between. This CDR3 comprises 16 residues. From germline, CDR1 is SGHKS and CDR2 YYEKEE (reference sequence). The CDR3 protein is CATQPGYSGNTGELFF. The CDR3, as DNA: TGTGCCACCCAGCCTGGGTACAGCGGGAACACCGGGGAGCTGTTTTTT.

J is TRBJ2-5 and V is TRBV11-2, with 10 bases that match TRBD1. In germline, CDR1 is SGHAT, CDR2 FQNNGV. The CDR3 is made up of 14 amino acids. Unmatched junction bases numbered 8, after V lost 8 bases and J lost 5 bases. The CDR3 DNA sequence: TGTGCCAGCTCGAGACAGGGGGCGGGTGAGACCCAGTACTTC. This sequence encodes CASSRQGAGETQYF.

This chain uses TRBV9 with TRBJ2-5; 13 positions agree with TRBD2. Per germline, CDR1 SGDLS and CDR2 YYNGEE. Germline trimming cut 2 bases from V and 5 bases from J; bases unmatched to any gene: 6. The CDR3 extends over 16 amino acids. The CDR3 protein is CASSVKLAGGLETQYF. CDR3 sequence (DNA): TGTGCCAGCAGCGTGAAACTAGCGGGAGGGCTGGAGACCCAGTACTTC.

The table lists this clone with a few counts. Other DNA sequences of this sample code for an identical CDR3. The V and J genes are TRBV3-1 (or the pseudogene TRBV3-2) and TRBJ1-2; 10 bases are a match to TRBD1. Germline V gene data show CDR1 as LGHDT and CDR2 as YNNKEL (reference sequence). The CDR3 is 17 amino acids. The V and J ends lost 1 base and 7 bases, in that order; junction bases with no gene match: 12. CDR3 in DNA: TGTGCCAGCAGCCAAGGACTACAGACAGGGGGCGGGGGTGGCTACACCTTC. It yields the protein CASSQGLQTGGGGGYTF.

The rearrangement links TRBV11-2 to TRBJ1-2; no clear D gene. Germline assignment: CDR1 SGHAT and CDR2 FQNNGV. V was cut by 1 base and J by 5 bases, with 8 bases left in between. The CDR3 runs 13 residues. CDR3 amino acids: CASSLATDYGYTF. CDR3 bases: TGTGCCAGCAGCTTAGCAACAGATTATGGCTACACCTTC. Together with reference TRBV11-2 and TRBJ1-2, the CDR3 gives the full variable domain: EAGVAQSPRYKIIEKRQSVAFWCNPISGHATLYWYQQILGQGPKLLIQFQNNGVVDDSQLPKDRFSAERLKGVDSTLKIQPAKLEDSAVYLCASSLATDYGYTFGSGTRLTVV.

This chain connects TRBV19 to TRBJ2-1; a possible D gene is TRBD1 (5 bases). V was trimmed by 5 bases and J by 0 bases, leaving 20 bases between them. The germline gives CDR1 LNHDA, CDR2 SQIVND (reference sequence). The length of the CDR3 is 18 residues. This CDR3 reads CASSPQDTGPPSYNEQFF. The CDR3 DNA reads TGTGCCAGTAGTCCACAGGACACCGGGCCGCCCTCCTACAATGAGCAGTTCTTC.

This chain links TRBV19 with TRBJ2-1; 10 bases line up with TRBD2. The ends lost 5 bases at V and 10 bases at J; junction bases unmatched: 11. CDR1 is LNHDA and CDR2 is SQIVND in the germline V gene (reference sequence). This CDR3 is built from 15 residues. CDR3 region: CASSDIAGGTGEQFF. CDR3 DNA sequence: TGTGCCAGTAGTGACATAGCGGGGGGTACTGGGGAGCAGTTCTTC.

The rearrangement uses TRBV18 and TRBJ1-4; D not certain. Germline lookup yields CDR1 KGHSH and CDR2 LQKENI. The CDR3 consists of 17 residues. V was pared by 0 bases and J by 2 bases, with 13 bases between. CDR3 residues: CASSPPVLAATNEKLFF. As DNA, the CDR3 is TGTGCCAGCTCACCACCGGTTTTAGCGGCGACTAATGAAAAACTGTTTTTT.

This chain uses TRBV9 with TRBJ1-2, with no clear D. The germline V and J ends were trimmed by 0 bases and 5 bases, with 11 bases remaining between them. This CDR3 has 14 amino acids. Germline V gene sequence: CDR1 SGDLS, CDR2 YYNGEE. CDR3 nucleotides: TGTGCCAGCAGCGTAGGTGAACAACCGTATGGCTACACCTTC. Translated: CASSVGEQPYGYTF.

This clone was detected only a few times. The V gene is TRBV6-5, the J gene TRBJ1-5; tentative D call: TRBD1 (6 bases). The CDR3 spans 15 residues. From germline, CDR1 is MNHEY and CDR2 SVGAGI. With 4 bases removed from V and 7 bases from J, the gap between germline ends came to 17 bases. The CDR3 nucleotides read TGTGCCAGCAGTTCGGACAGATCGGGTTTGCAGCCCCAGCATTTT. Residues: CASSSDRSGLQPQHF.

This CDR3 reads CAWSPISGGQETQYF. CDR3 DNA: TGTGCCTGGAGTCCCATTAGCGGGGGCCAAGAGACCCAGTACTTC. The gene calls are TRBV30 and TRBJ2-5; 9 nucleotides agree with TRBD2. Per germline, CDR1 GTSNPN and CDR2 SVGIG (reference sequence). This CDR3 region has 15 residues. V was clipped by 2 bases and J by 1 base; unmatched bases: 5.

This clone is a singleton in its sample. Other nucleotide sequences in the sample specify the same CDR3. The chain combines TRBV24-1 with TRBJ2-2; TRBD1 matches at 9 bases. The J segment lost 7 bases and the V segment lost 3 bases, leaving 8 bases of the junction unmatched. Germline V gives CDR1 KGHDR, CDR2 SFDVKD. The CDR3 contains 16 residues. The DNA for the CDR3 is TGTGCCACCAGTGATCCCGGGACAGGGCGAAGCGGGGAGCTGTTTTTT. Protein: CATSDPGTGRSGELFF.

The V call is TRBV15, the J call TRBJ2-1; 8 nucleotides align to TRBD2. The V gene end was trimmed by 4 bases and the J gene end by 7 bases; junction bases not matched to a gene: 6. Germline-derived CDR1 and CDR2 are LNHNV and YYDKDF (reference sequence). The CDR3 is 14 residues long. The CDR3 reads CATSMGGRQNEQFF. The CDR3 coding sequence is TGTGCCACCAGCATGGGCGGGAGGCAAAATGAGCAGTTCTTC.

This clone showed up just a few times. This sequence joins TRBV29-1 and TRBJ1-2; D gene uncertain. Germline V gene data show CDR1 as SQVTM and CDR2 as ANQGSEA. CDR3 size: 13 residues. Trimming took 5 bases from V and 0 from J, leaving 10 bases between them. CDR3 sequence (DNA): TGCAGCGTTCGGGAGGGTCCTAACTATGGCTACACCTTC. This sequence encodes CSVREGPNYGYTF.

This rearrangement joins TRBV3-1 (or the pseudogene TRBV3-2) to TRBJ2-5; 8 positions match TRBD2. The germline V gene encodes CDR1 LGHDT and CDR2 YNNKEL (reference sequence). The CDR3 totals 13 residues. V lost 4 bases to trimming and J lost 7 bases; unmatched junction nucleotides: 5. CDR3 loop: CASSPGAGGTQYF. The CDR3 nucleotides are TGTGCCAGCAGCCCCGGGGCGGGAGGGACCCAGTACTTC.

This chain uses TRBV5-1 with TRBJ2-3; no clear D. The CDR3 loop spans 11 amino acids. Trimming took off 4 bases at V and 11 bases at J, with 11 bases between the two ends. Germline loops: CDR1 SGHRS, CDR2 YFSETQ. The CDR3 DNA follows: TGCGCCAGCAGCGCCGAGCAAAAGCAGTATTTT. Translated: CASSAEQKQYF.

The chain uses TRBV6-5 and TRBJ2-1, with a weak D call TRBD2 (5 bases). Trimming stripped 5 bases from V and 0 bases from J, with 11 bases between. This CDR3 is built from 15 residues. Germline-derived CDR1 and CDR2 are MNHEY and SVGAGI. CDR3 nucleotide sequence: TGTGCCAGCAGTCCGGGATCAAGCTCCTACAATGAGCAGTTCTTC. This translates into CASSPGSSSYNEQFF.

The chain carries TRBV5-1 and TRBJ2-5, with D perhaps matching TRBD1 (6 bases). The V and J ends lost 3 bases and 1 base respectively, with 13 bases between them. The CDR3 consists of 15 residues. Germline V gene sequence: CDR1 SGHRS, CDR2 YFSETQ. The DNA of the CDR3 is TGCGCCAGCAGCTCGTCAGGACAGTCCCAAGAGACCCAGTACTTC. Translation gives CASSSSGQSQETQYF. Using reference TRBV5-1 and TRBJ2-5 for the parts outside the CDR3, the full variable domain is KAGVTQTPRYLIKTRGQQVTLSCSPISGHRSVSWYQQTPGQGLQFLFEYFSETQRNKGNFPGRFSGRQFSNSRSEMNVSTLELGDSALYLCASSSSGQSQETQYFGPGTRLLVL.

V gene TRBV9 combines with J gene TRBJ1-2, with TRBD1 as a possible D gene (5 bases). The germline V and J ends were trimmed by 4 bases and 7 bases, with 14 bases remaining between them. The CDR3 is made up of 13 amino acids. CDR1 is SGDLS, CDR2 YYNGEE, per germline. The CDR3 DNA is TGTGCCAGCAGCCCCACGGGGGGGATTGGCTACACCTTC. This sequence encodes CASSPTGGIGYTF.